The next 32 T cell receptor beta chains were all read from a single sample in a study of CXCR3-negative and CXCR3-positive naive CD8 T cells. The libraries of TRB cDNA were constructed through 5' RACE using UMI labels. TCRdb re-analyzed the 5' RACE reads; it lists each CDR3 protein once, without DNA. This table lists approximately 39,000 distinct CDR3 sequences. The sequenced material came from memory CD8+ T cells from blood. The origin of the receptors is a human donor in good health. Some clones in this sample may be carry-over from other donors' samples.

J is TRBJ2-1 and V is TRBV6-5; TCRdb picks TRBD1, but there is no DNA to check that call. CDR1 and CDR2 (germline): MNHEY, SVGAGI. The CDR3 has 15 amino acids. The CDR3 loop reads CASSYSAGDYNEQFF.

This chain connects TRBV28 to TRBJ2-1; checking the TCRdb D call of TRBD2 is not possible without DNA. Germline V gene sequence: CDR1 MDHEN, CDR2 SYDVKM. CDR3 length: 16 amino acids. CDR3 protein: CASSLSGLAGVGEQFF.

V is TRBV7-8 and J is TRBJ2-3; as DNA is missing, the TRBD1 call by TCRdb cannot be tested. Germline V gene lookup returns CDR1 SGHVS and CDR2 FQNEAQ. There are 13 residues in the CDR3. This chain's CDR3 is CASSLGRGDTQYF.

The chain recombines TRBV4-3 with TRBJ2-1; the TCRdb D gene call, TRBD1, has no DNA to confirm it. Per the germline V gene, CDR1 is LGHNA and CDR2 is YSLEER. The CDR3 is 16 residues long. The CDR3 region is CASSQGDRGSYNEQFF.

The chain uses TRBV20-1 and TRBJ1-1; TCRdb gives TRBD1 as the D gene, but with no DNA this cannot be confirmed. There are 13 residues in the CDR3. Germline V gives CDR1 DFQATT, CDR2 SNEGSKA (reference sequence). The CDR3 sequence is CSLKRVADTEAFF.

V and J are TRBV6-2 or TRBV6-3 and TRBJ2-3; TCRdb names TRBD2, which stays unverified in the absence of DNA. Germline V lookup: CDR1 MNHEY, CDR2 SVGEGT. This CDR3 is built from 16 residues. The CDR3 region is CASSYWAGSSTDTQYF.

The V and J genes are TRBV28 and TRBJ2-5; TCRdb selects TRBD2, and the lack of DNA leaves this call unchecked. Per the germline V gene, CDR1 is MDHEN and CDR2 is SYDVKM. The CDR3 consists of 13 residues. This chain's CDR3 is CASSRPAQETQYF. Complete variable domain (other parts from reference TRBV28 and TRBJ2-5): DVKVTQSSRYLVKRTGEKVFLECVQDMDHENMFWYRQDPGLGLRLIYFSYDVKMKEKGDIPEGYSVSREKKERFSLILESASTNQTSMYLCASSRPAQETQYFGPGTRLLVL.

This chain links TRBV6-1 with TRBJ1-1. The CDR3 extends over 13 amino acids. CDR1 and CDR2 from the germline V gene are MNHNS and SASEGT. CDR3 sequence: CASNAETNTEAFF.

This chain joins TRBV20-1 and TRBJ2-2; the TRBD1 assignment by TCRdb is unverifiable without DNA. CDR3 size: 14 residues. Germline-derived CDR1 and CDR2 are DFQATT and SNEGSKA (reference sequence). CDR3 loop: CSVLPGQGFGELFF.

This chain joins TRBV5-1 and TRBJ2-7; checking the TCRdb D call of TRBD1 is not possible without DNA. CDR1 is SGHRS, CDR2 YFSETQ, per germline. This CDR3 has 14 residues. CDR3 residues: CASSFPGFVDEQYF.

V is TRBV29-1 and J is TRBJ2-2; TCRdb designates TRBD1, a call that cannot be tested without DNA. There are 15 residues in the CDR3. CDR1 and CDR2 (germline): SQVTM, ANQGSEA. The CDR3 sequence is CSVEFPGTNTGELFF.

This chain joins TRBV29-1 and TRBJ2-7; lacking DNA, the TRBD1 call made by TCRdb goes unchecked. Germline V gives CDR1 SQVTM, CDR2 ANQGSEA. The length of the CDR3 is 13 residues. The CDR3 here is CSVVGDRALEQYF.

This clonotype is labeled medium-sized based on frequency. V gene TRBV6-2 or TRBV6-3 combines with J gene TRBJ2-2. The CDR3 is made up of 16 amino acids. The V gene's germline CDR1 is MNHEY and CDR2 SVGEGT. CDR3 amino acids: CASSRSLNRNTGELFF.

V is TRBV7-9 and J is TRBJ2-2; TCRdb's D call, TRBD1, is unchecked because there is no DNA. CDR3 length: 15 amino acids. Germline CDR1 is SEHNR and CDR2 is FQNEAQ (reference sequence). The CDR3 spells CASSEDGQNTGELFF.

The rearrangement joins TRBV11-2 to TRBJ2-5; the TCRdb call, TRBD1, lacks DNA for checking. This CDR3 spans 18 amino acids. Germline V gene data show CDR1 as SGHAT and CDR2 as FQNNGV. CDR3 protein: CASSEVSFRTQGDETQYF.

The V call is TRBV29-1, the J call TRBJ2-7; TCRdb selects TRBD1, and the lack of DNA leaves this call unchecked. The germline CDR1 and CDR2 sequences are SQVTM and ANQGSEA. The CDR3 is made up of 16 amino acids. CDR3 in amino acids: CSVEDGGQIGVYEQYF.

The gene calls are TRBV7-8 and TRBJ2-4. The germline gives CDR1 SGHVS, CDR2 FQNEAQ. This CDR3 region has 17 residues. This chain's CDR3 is CASSGNRFGVAKNIQYF.

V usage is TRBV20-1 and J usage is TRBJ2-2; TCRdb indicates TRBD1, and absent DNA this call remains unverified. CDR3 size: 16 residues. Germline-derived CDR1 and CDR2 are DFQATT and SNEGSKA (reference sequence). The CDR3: CSARGDDRLATGELFF.

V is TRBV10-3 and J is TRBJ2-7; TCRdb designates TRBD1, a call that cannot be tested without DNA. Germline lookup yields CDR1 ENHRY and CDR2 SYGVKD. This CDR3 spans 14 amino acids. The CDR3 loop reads CAMRSGHSSYEQYF.

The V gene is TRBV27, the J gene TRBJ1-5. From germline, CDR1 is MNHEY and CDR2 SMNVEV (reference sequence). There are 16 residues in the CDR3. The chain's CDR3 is CTSSFRRIKPNQPQHF.

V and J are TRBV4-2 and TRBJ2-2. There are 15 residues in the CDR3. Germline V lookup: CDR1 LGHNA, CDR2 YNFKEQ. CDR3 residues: CASSQEASDTGELFF.

CDR3 sequence: CASSEYFAVSGNTIYF. This chain links TRBV25-1 with TRBJ1-3. Germline loops: CDR1 MGHDK, CDR2 SYGVNS. The CDR3 length is 16 residues.

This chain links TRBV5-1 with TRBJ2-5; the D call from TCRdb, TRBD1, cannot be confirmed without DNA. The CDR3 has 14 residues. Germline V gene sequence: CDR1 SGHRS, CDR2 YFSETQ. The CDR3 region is CASSSGQGKETQYF.

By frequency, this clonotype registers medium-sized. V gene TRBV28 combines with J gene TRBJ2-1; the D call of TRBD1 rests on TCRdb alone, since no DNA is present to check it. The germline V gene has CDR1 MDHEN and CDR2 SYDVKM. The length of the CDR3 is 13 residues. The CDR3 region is CASTLGYAGEQFF.

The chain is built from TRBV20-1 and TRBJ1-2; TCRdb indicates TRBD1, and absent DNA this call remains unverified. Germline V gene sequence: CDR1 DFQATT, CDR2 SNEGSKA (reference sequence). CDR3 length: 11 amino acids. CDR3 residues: CSARVTGEYTF.

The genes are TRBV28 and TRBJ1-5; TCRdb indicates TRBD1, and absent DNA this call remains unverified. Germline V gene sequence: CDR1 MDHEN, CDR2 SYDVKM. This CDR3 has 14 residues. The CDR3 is CASRVTGSNQPQHF.

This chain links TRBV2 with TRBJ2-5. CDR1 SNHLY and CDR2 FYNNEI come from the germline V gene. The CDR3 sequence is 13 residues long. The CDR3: CASSQQVSKTQYF.

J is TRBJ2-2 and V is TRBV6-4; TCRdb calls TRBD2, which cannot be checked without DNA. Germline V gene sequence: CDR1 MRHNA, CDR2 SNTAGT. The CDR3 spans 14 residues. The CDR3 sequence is CASSGGADTGELFF.

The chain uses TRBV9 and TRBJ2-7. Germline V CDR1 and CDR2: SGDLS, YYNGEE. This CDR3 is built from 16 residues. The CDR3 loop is CASSAEGTGTPYEQYF.

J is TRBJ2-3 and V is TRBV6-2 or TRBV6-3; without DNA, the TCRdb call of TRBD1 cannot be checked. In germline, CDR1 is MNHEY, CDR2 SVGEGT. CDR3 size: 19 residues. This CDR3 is CASSYSKFVWGGLTDTQYF.

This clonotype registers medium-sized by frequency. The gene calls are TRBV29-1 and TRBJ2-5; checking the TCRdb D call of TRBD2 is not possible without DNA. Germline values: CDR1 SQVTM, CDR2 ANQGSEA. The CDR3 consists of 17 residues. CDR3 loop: CSVEGASSQVGEETQYF.

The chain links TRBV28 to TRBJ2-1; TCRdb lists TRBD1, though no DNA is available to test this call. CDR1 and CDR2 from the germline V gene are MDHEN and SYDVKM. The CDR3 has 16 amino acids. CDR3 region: CAGSFSQGRKYNEQFF.